This TCR beta chain is drawn from a study of T cell responses to AZD1222 COVID-19 vaccine (dated by TCRdb to the early 2020s). In the study overall: Because spike-specific TCR depth and breadth did not differ between the two schedules, AZD1222 recipients who got a second dose at roughly 4 weeks were pooled with those who got a second dose at roughly 12 weeks. A total of 233 trial participants underwent TCR sequencing, of whom about 210 received two doses of AZD1222 and about 26 received two doses of the MenACWY control vaccine. Trial participants were enrolled into age subgroups of 18-55, 56-69 and 70-plus years, which contained about 150, 28 and 57 TCR-sequenced participants, respectively.

The time point label on this specimen signifies: baseline before first vaccination. The vaccinee samples were drawn from two UK trials, COV001 and COV002, one of which was a single-blind randomized controlled phase 2/3 trial testing AZD1222 (ChAdOx1 nCoV-19) in healthy adults. Trial participant PBMC samples were collected at day 0 and day 28 after the second dose for TCRbeta chain sequencing. Overall results and qualifications from the work: Participants were mostly white British and included more females than males, and it was suggested by the authors that clonal diversity may have been underestimated. Nearly half of unique spike-specific TCRs reportedly recognized epitopes outside regions mutated in the B.1.351 and B.1.1.7 variants. The 56-69-year group was small, and its depth increase did not reach significance, likely because of low power. Spike-specific TCR breadth and depth rose significantly after two AZD1222 doses compared with day 0 and with MenACWY recipients. Vaccine-associated CD4 TCRs spanned the whole spike protein, with dominant responses in regions 160-218 and 743-854. Because no day 14 peak-response samples were available, the repertoires could be characterized only after the peak T cell response. Conclusions about previously exposed vaccinees are limited because only six or seven AZD1222 recipients were SARS-CoV-2 seropositive at baseline.

The CDR3 regions of human TCRbeta chains were analyzed by immunosequencing. As for how the authors treated the data: Repertoire TCRs were matched against a reference library of SARS-CoV-2-specific TCRs generated with the MIRA antigen-specificity platform. Breadth was defined as the fraction of unique TCRs that were SARS-CoV-2-associated, and depth was defined as the fraction of total T cells that were SARS-CoV-2-associated. Each spike-specific TCR was assigned to its reactive spike region and to a CD4 or CD8 class using the MIRA data. Log10-transformed breadth and depth values were compared by one-way ANOVA with Sidak's multiple comparisons tests. The table was pulled from immuneACCESS by TCRdb, which kept in-frame rearrangements only. Such tables lose some clones; where checked, under half of the loss comes from unresolved V genes, and the rest has no known cause. The DNA was the basis for D and trimming; V, J and clone size are from that table. Counted in this sample were 34,000 or so clones; roughly nine tenths of them appeared once. The ten most abundant clones make up 7% of the sample.

Trimming removed 6 bases from V and 0 bases from J, leaving 11 bases between the germline ends. The CDR3 measures 14 amino acids from cysteine to phenylalanine. The entry retains the CDR3 DNA only, 42 bases that are in frame from base 1. The germline V gene supplies CDR1 SGHAT and CDR2 FQNNGV. Concerning this clone: The antigen it binds to is not known. No base quality values were provided; no much bigger clone lies one nucleotide off.

The TCR was taken from an adult in good health. The rearrangement combines TRBV11-2 with TRBJ1-1, with the D gene not confidently named. This specimen was peripheral blood, taken on day 0 of AZD1222 vaccination. The sequenced DNA is TGTGCCAGCAGGAGGGCAGGCATGAACACTGAAGCTTTCTTT. This translates into CASRRAGMNTEAFF.